These 6 T cell receptor beta chains were sequenced from one sample in a study of neoadjuvant nivolumab and ipilimumab in lung cancer. Only in-frame clones appear in the TCRdb table, and some are missing; sequencing was by immunoSEQ multiplex PCR. The sample includes about 18,000 clones, more than 75% of them seen just once. The specimen was peripheral blood, collected before neoadjuvant nivolumab, alone or with ipilimumab. Receptors were obtained from an adult with non-small cell lung cancer.

The rearrangement links TRBV7-2 to TRBJ2-7; 10 bases fit TRBD1. Germline CDR1 is SGHTA and CDR2 is FQGNSA. The CDR3 sequence is 16 residues long. The V segment lost 4 bases and the J segment 5 bases; nucleotides outside the gene matches: 11. Here the CDR3 DNA reads TGTGCCAGCAGCTCCGGTCCCGGGACAGGGGACAACGAGCAGTACTTC. It translates to CASSSGPGTGDNEQYF.

This clone was counted between two and nine times. The chain joins TRBV6-5 to TRBJ2-1, with 7 bases identical to TRBD1. The trim removed 8 bases at V and 4 bases at J, leaving 11 bases unmatched. CDR1 and CDR2 from the germline V gene are MNHEY and SVGAGI. The CDR3 totals 15 residues. The CDR3, as DNA: TGTGCCAGCCTTAAGATCCGGGACAGTTACAATGAGCAGTTCTTC. Encoded protein: CASLKIRDSYNEQFF.

The genes are TRBV5-4 and TRBJ2-7, with unresolved D. Trimming cost V 3 bases and J 2 bases, with 12 bases left between them. From germline, CDR1 is SGHNT and CDR2 YYREEE (reference sequence). This CDR3 is 14 amino acids long. The CDR3 nucleotides read TGTGCCAGCAGCTCGTCGACGGTCACCTACGAGCAGTACTTC. This codes for CASSSSTVTYEQYF.

This clone has only a few counts. This chain joins TRBV19 and TRBJ1-2; D unclear. Germline V lookup: CDR1 LNHDA, CDR2 SQIVND (reference sequence). The V end lost 1 base, the J end lost 4 bases, and 1 base lay between the germline ends. CDR3 length: 11 residues. The CDR3 nucleotides read TGTGCCAGTAGTATAGGCTATGGCTACACCTTC. This gives the protein CASSIGYGYTF.

The V gene is TRBV7-8, the J gene TRBJ1-5; unclear D gene. The length of the CDR3 is 17 residues. Germline assignment: CDR1 SGHVS and CDR2 FQNEAQ. Trimming removed 4 bases from V and 0 bases from J, with 16 bases in between. CDR3 sequence (DNA): TGTGCCAGCAGCTCATACTCGGACTGGGATAGCAATCAGCCCCAGCATTTT. The encoded protein is CASSSYSDWDSNQPQHF.

The chain employs TRBV5-1 and TRBJ2-7, with 7 bases identical to TRBD2. The CDR3 covers 15 residues. V trimming: 0 bases; J trimming: 5 bases; junction bases outside the gene matches: 8. Per the germline V gene, CDR1 is SGHRS and CDR2 is YFSETQ. The CDR3 bases are TGCGCCAGCAGCTTGGCAGCGGGATATAGAGACGAGCAGTACTTC. This gives the protein CASSLAAGYRDEQYF.